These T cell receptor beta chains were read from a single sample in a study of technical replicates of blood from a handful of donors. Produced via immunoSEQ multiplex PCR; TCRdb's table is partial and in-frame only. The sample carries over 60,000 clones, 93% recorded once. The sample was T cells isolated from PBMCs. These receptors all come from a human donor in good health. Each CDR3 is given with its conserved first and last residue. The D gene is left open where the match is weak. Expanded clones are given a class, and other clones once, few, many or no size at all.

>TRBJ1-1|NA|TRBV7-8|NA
TGTGCCAGCAGCTTAGCTCGGTCCATGAACACTGAAGCTTTCTTT
CASSLARSMNTEAFF
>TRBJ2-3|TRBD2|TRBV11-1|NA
TGTGCCAGCTCCTCGTCGGGGCTAGCGGGAAGCACAGATACGCAGTATTTT
CASSSSGLAGSTDTQYF
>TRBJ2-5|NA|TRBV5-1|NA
TGCGCCAGCAGCTTTGGTACTAGTCAAGAGACCCAGTACTTC
CASSFGTSQETQYF
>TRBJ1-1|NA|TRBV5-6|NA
TGTGCCAGCGGACAAATCGGCCACAGGGACATGGGCACTGAAGCTTTCTTT
CASGQIGHRDMGTEAFF
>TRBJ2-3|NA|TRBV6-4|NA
TGTGCCAGCAGTGACTCGGCGGGACTGAATACGCAGTATTTT
CASSDSAGLNTQYF
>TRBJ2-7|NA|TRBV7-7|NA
TGTGCTAGCAGCTTATCCCCGACAGGTATCTCCGAGCAGTACTTC
CASSLSPTGISEQYF
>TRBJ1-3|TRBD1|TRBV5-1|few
TGCGCCAGCAGCCCGAGGGACAGCAGCTCTGGAAACACCATATATTTT
CASSPRDSSSGNTIYF
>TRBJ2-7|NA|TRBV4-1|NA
TGCGCCAGCAGCCTCCAGGGTTACGAGCAGTACTTC
CASSLQGYEQYF
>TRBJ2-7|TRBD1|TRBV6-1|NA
TGTGCCAGCAGTGTGGGTGGGACAGGCTACTACGAGCAGTACTTC
CASSVGGTGYYEQYF
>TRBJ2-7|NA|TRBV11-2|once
TGTGCCAGCAGCTGGTCCGGGACAAGCTCCTACGAGCAGTACTTC
CASSWSGTSSYEQYF
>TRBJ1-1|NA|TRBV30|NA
TGTGCCTGGAGTGTACTAAGCGGTGAAGCTTTCTTT
CAWSVLSGEAFF
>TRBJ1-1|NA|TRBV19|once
TGTGCCAGTAGTTTTACAACCGAAGCTTTCTTT
CASSFTTEAFF
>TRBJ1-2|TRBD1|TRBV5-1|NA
TGCGCCAGCAGCTTGGCCGGGACAGGCCACTTCTATGGCTACACCTTC
CASSLAGTGHFYGYTF
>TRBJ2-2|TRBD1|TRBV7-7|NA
TGTGCCAGCAGCCTACAGGGGGCCGGTACCGGGGAGCTGTTTTTT
CASSLQGAGTGELFF
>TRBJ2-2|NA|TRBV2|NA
TGTGCCAGCAGTGATAGGGGTACCGGGGAGCTGTTTTTT
CASSDRGTGELFF
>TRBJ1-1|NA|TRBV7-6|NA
TGTGCCAGCAGCTTAGATCAGGGGATAAAGTATGAAGCTTTCTTT
CASSLDQGIKYEAFF
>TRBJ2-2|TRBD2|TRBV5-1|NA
TGCGCCAGCAGTCTTTCTAGCGGTGATAGTACCGGGGAGCTGTTTTTT
CASSLSSGDSTGELFF
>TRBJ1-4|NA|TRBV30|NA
TGTGCCTGGGGGTTGGCAGCTGGGGCCCGGGAAAAACTGTTTTTT
CAWGLAAGAREKLFF
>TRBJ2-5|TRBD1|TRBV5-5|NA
TGTGCCAGCAGCTTTAGTGGGACAGAAGAGACCCAGTACTTC
CASSFSGTEETQYF
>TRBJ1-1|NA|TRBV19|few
TGTGCCAGTAGTCTCAGGGGAATGAACACTGAAGCTTTCTTT
CASSLRGMNTEAFF
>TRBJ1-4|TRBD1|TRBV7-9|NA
TGTGCCAGCAGCGTACAGGGGTTTGGTAATGAAAAACTGTTTTTT
CASSVQGFGNEKLFF
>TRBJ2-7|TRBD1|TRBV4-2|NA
TGTGCCAGCAGCCAAGAAGGGGACAGATTCTACGAGCAGTACTTC
CASSQEGDRFYEQYF
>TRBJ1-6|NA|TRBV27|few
TGTGCCAGCAGTCGGGGACTTAGATCACCCCTCCACTTT
CASSRGLRSPLHF
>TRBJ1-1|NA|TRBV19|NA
TGTGCCAGTAGTATTGGAGCGGGGGCCAACACTGAAGCTTTCTTT
CASSIGAGANTEAFF
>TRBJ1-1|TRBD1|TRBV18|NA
TGTGCCAGCTCACCACAGGCTACAGGGGGTGTCACTGAAGCTTTCTTT
CASSPQATGGVTEAFF
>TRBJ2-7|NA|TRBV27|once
TGTGCCAGCAGTTCACGCCGGTGGGGGCTCGAGCAGTACTTC
CASSSRRWGLEQYF
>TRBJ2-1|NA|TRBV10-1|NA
TGCGCCAGCAGAGACAGCTCCATGGCTGGGAATCAGCAGTTCTTC
CASRDSSMAGNQQFF
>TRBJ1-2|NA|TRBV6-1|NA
TGTGCCAGCAGTGAATCACTCCATGGCTACACCTTC
CASSESLHGYTF
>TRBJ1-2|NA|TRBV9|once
TGTGCCAGGTTAAGTCGAACGGCCCAGGAGGACTATGGCTACACCTTC
CARLSRTAQEDYGYTF
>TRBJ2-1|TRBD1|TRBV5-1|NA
TGCGCCAGCCATAGACAGGGCTCCTACAATGAGCAGTTCTTC
CASHRQGSYNEQFF
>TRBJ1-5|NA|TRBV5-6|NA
TGTGCCAGCAGCTTGGCGCCGGGTGAGCCCCAGCATTTT
CASSLAPGEPQHF
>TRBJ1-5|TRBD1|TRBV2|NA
TGTGCCAGCAGGTCCGGGACAGTGGTTGGACAGCCCCAGCATTTT
CASRSGTVVGQPQHF
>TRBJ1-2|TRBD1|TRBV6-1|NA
TGTGCCAGCAGTGGACAGGGGGTCAACCATTATGGCTACACCTTC
CASSGQGVNHYGYTF
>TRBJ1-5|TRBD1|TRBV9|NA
TGTGCCAGCAGCGCATCCGGGACAGGGGAGCATCAGCCCCAGCATTTT
CASSASGTGEHQPQHF
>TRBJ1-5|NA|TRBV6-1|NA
TGTGCCAGCAGTCGAACAGGGTTTAGAGATCAGCCCCAGCATTTT
CASSRTGFRDQPQHF
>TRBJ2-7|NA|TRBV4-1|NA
TGCGCCAGCAGCCGGGAGACGGGGAACGAGCAGTACTTC
CASSRETGNEQYF
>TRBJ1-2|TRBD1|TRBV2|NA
TGTGCCAGCAGGGAGGACAGGAGGAGTAACTATGGCTACACCTTC
CASREDRRSNYGYTF
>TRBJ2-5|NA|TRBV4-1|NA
TGCGCCAGCAGCCAATCCCCGAGAGCATTTGATCTGTACCAAGAGACCCAGTACTTC
CASSQSPRAFDLYQETQYF
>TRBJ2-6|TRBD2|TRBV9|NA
TGTGCCAGCAGCGGAGCGGGGTCTGGGGCCAACGTCCTGACTTTC
CASSGAGSGANVLTF
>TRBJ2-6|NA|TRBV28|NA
TGTGCCAGCAGTTTATTGGCGGGGGCAGGGGCGCTCTCTGGGGCCAACGTCCTGACTTTC
CASSLLAGAGALSGANVLTF
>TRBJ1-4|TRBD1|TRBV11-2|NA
TGTGCCAGCAGCTTCGGACAGGGGGCCCCAACTAATGAAAAACTGTTTTTT
CASSFGQGAPTNEKLFF
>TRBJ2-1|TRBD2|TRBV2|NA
TGTGCCAGCAGTGATCAAGCGGGAGGTGTTGAGCAGTTCTTC
CASSDQAGGVEQFF
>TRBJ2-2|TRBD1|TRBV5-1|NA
TGCGCCAGCAGCGATCTCACACAAACAGGGGTCACCGGGGAGCTGTTTTTT
CASSDLTQTGVTGELFF
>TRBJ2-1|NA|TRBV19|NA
TGTGCCAGTAGTCCCGCGGGCGGGCGAAAGGAGGGTGAGCAGTTCTTC
CASSPAGGRKEGEQFF
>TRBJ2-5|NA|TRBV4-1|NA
TGCGCCAGCAGCCATTTAATAGAAGAGACCCAGTACTTC
CASSHLIEETQYF
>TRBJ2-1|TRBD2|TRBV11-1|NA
TGTGCCAGCAGCTCAGGATTAGCGGGAGCCAATGAGCAGTTCTTC
CASSSGLAGANEQFF
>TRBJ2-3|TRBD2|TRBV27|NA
TGTGCCAGCAGTCGGAGAGCGGGGGGGACTAGCACAGATACGCAGTATTTT
CASSRRAGGTSTDTQYF
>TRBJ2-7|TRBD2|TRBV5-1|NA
TGCGCCAGCAGCCGCAACGGGCTAGCGGAATACGAGCAGTACTTC
CASSRNGLAEYEQYF
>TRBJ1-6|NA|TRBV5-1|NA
TGCGCCAGCAGCTTGGAACAGGGATGGTATGGTGATTCACCCCTCCACTTT
CASSLEQGWYGDSPLHF
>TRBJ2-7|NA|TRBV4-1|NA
TGCGCCAGCAGCCAATCTGTCACAGGGATTATCCCCTACGAGCAGTACTTC
CASSQSVTGIIPYEQYF
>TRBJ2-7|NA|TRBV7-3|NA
TGCGCCAGCAGCTTAACGACGGGGATGGCCCACGAGCAGTACTTC
CASSLTTGMAHEQYF
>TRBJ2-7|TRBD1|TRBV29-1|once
TGCAGCGCGATGGGACAGGGAGGGTCGGAGCAGTACTTC
CSAMGQGGSEQYF
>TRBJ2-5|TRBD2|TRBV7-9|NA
TGTGCCAGCAGCCGGGGACTAGCGGGAGAGGAGACCCAGTACTTC
CASSRGLAGEETQYF
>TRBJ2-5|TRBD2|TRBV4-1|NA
TGCGCCAGCAGCCAAGGCCCCCACAGCGGGGTCCAAGAGACCCAGTACTTC
CASSQGPHSGVQETQYF